The 15 T cell receptor beta chains presented below share a single source sample, sequenced in a study of blood T cell repertoires in COVID-19 (dated by TCRdb to between 2020 and 2021). Libraries came from the immunoSEQ multiplex PCR assay. Drawn from immuneACCESS, this table holds only the in-frame rearrangements with V and J called that TCRdb kept. Clones are partly lost; checked studies trace under half to an unresolved V gene and leave the rest unexplained. For this sample there are over 350,000 clones; roughly nine tenths appear just once. The leading ten clones occupy about 2% of the sample. Sequencing was carried out using PBMCs or T cells enriched from blood (not recorded which). The receptors come from a woman younger than 35 with acute COVID-19.

The rearrangement uses TRBV15 and TRBJ1-3; no clear D gene. The CDR3 is made up of 12 amino acids. V shed 8 bases and J shed 0 bases, with 5 bases lying between them. Germline V CDR1 and CDR2: LNHNV, YYDKDF (reference sequence). This CDR3 is CATADSGNTIYF. The CDR3 DNA reads TGTGCCACCGCAGACTCTGGAAACACCATATATTTT.

The chain joins TRBV6-5 to TRBJ2-7; no reliable D call. There are 13 residues in the CDR3. The germline V gene encodes CDR1 MNHEY and CDR2 SVGAGI. Trimming took off 1 base at V and 6 bases at J, with 10 bases between the two ends. In DNA, the CDR3 is TGTGCCAGCAGTTACTTGGCTAGTGGCGAGCAGTACTTC. Translated, it gives CASSYLASGEQYF.

This chain links TRBV7-6 with TRBJ1-1, with no clear D. CDR3 length equals 12 residues. V was trimmed by 1 base and J by 6 bases, leaving 6 bases between them. Germline CDR1 reads SGHVS; CDR2 reads FNYEAQ. The CDR3 nucleotides are TGTGCCAGCAGCTTAGGAGAGGCTGAAGCTTTCTTT. This translates into CASSLGEAEAFF. Full variable domain (rest looked up from reference TRBV7-6 and TRBJ1-1): GAGVSQSPRYKVTKRGQDVALRCDPISGHVSLYWYRQALGQGPEFLTYFNYEAQQDKSGLPNDRFSAERPEGSISTLTIQRTEQRDSAMYRCASSLGEAEAFFGQGTRLTVV.

Written as DNA, the CDR3 is TGTGCCAGCAGCACAGAGGGAAACACCATATATTTT. Encoded protein: CASSTEGNTIYF. The V gene is TRBV12-3 or TRBV12-4, the J gene TRBJ1-3; D unclear. The CDR3 totals 12 residues. Between the trimmed V and J ends, which lost 6 bases and 4 bases, there was a span of 7 bases.

DNA of the CDR3: TGTGCCAGCAGCCTGGGACAGCGACGATACGAGCAGTACTTC. Translation gives CASSLGQRRYEQYF. J is TRBJ2-7 and V is TRBV7-9, with 7 nucleotides matching TRBD1. This CDR3 is 14 amino acids long. In germline, CDR1 is SEHNR, CDR2 FQNEAQ (reference sequence). V shed 5 bases and J 4 bases; nucleotides not matched to a gene: 8.

CDR3 nucleotide sequence: TGTGCCAGCAGTTTGAGGAGCGGGAGCTCCTACGAGCAGTACTTC. Its translation: CASSLRSGSSYEQYF. The J gene is TRBJ2-7, the V gene TRBV27; 8 bases are a match to TRBD2. The CDR3 runs 15 residues. Per germline, CDR1 MNHEY and CDR2 SMNVEV (reference sequence). Trimming took 3 bases from V and 0 from J; bases not matched to a gene: 4.

J is TRBJ1-2 and V is TRBV7-9, with TRBD1 matching 8 bases. Trimming removed 5 bases from V and 0 bases from J; junction bases left unmatched: 8. The germline V gene has CDR1 SEHNR and CDR2 FQNEAQ (reference sequence). The CDR3 sequence is 16 residues long. The DNA for the CDR3 is TGTGCCAGCAGCCCCCCCCGGACAGGGACTAACTATGGCTACACCTTC. This encodes CASSPPRTGTNYGYTF.

The gene calls are TRBV2 and TRBJ2-7, with 7 positions matching TRBD1. The V gene end was trimmed by 8 bases and the J gene end by 5 bases; junction bases not matched to a gene: 9. CDR3 length equals 13 residues. Germline assignment: CDR1 SNHLY and CDR2 FYNNEI. CDR3 residues: CASSLGQHNEQYF. The CDR3 coding sequence is TGTGCCAGCTCCTTGGGACAGCACAACGAGCAGTACTTC.

This clone was seen just once. The chain uses TRBV6-5 and TRBJ1-6, with no clear D. The CDR3 consists of 15 residues. Between the trimmed V and J ends, which lost 2 bases and 6 bases, there was a span of 11 bases. Per germline, CDR1 MNHEY and CDR2 SVGAGI. In DNA, the CDR3 is TGTGCCAGCAGTTACGAATGGCAGATTAATTCACCCCTCCACTTT. This gives the protein CASSYEWQINSPLHF.

This clone was observed a few times. The chain couples TRBV5-1 to TRBJ2-7; D remains unclear. V lost 5 bases and J 1 base, leaving 7 bases between the germline ends. Germline assignment: CDR1 SGHRS and CDR2 YFSETQ. The length of the CDR3 is 12 residues. The DNA for the CDR3 is TGCGCCAGCAGTGCCGGGTCCTACGAGCAGTACTTC. Protein: CASSAGSYEQYF.

This clone was recorded a few times. The rearrangement uses TRBV5-1 and TRBJ1-1; weak D call: TRBD1 (5 bases). Germline CDR1 is SGHRS and CDR2 is YFSETQ. V was pared by 0 bases and J by 9 bases, with 12 bases between. This CDR3 region has 13 residues. CDR3 sequence: CASSLEQVEKAFF. As DNA, the CDR3 is TGCGCCAGCAGCTTGGAACAGGTCGAGAAAGCTTTCTTT.

A note on this clone: This CDR3 is also generated by other DNA sequences in the sample. The chain employs TRBV28 and TRBJ1-4; 10 positions match TRBD1. Germline lookup yields CDR1 MDHEN and CDR2 SYDVKM. This CDR3 contains 14 residues. The junction had 2 bases not matched to a gene; V was cut back by 3 bases and J by 7 bases. CDR3 in amino acids: CASSLGQGREKLFF. Written as DNA, the CDR3 is TGTGCCAGCAGTTTGGGACAGGGGCGTGAAAAACTGTTTTTT.

This rearrangement joins TRBV7-3 to TRBJ2-1, with D possibly being TRBD1 (5 bases). The ends were cut back, 2 bases at V and 8 bases at J, with 13 bases in the middle. Germline values: CDR1 SGHTA, CDR2 FQGTGA. There are 14 residues in the CDR3. CDR3 protein: CASSLQGRRDEQFF. CDR3 sequence (DNA): TGTGCCAGCAGCTTACAGGGTCGTCGTGATGAGCAGTTCTTC.

V and J are TRBV29-1 and TRBJ1-1, with a possible D match to TRBD1 (5 bases). CDR1 SQVTM and CDR2 ANQGSEA come from the germline V gene. V was pared by 7 bases and J by 11 bases, with 17 bases between. The CDR3 extends over 11 amino acids. This CDR3 reads CSDAGTPGAFF. The CDR3, as DNA: TGCAGCGATGCCGGGACTCCGGGGGCTTTCTTT. The whole variable domain, filled in from reference TRBV29-1 and TRBJ1-1, reads SAVISQKPSRDICQRGTSLTIQCQVDSQVTMMFWYRQQPGQSLTLIATANQGSEATYESGFVIDKFPISRPNLTFSTLTVSNMSPEDSSIYLCSDAGTPGAFFGQGTRLTVV.

This clone was picked up one time. V gene TRBV4-3 combines with J gene TRBJ2-2; 9 bases agree with TRBD1. The CDR3 contains 17 residues. Germline trimming cut 3 bases from V and 4 bases from J; bases unmatched to any gene: 9. From germline, CDR1 is LGHNA and CDR2 YSLEER. The CDR3 DNA reads TGCGCCAGCAGCCAGTACTTTCGACAGGGGGTCACCGGGGAGCTGTTTTTT. This encodes CASSQYFRQGVTGELFF.